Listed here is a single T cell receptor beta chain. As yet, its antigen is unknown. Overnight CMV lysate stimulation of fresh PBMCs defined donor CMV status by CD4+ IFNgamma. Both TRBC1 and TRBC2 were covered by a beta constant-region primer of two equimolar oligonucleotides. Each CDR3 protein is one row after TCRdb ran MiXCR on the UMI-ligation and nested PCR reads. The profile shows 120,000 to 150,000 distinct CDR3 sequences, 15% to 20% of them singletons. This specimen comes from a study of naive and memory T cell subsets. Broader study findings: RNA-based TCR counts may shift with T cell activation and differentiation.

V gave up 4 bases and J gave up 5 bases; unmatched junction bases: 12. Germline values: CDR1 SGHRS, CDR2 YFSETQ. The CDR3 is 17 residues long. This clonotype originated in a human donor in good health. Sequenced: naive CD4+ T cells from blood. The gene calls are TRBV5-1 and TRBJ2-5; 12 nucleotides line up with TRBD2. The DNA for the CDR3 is TGCGCCAGCAGCCGCCGGACTAGCGGGACATTCTCGGAGACCCAGTACTTC. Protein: CASSRRTSGTFSETQYF.